This TCR beta chain was recovered during a study of CD8+CD57+ T cells in acquired aplastic anemia. Overall study context: An average of 3.2 ug of DNA was obtained from sorted CD4+ and CD8+ cells.

Study outcomes and limitations: Patients and controls were found to share roughly 31 CD8+ CDR3 sequences.

This clonotype was observed at least ten times. Its specificity is not known. Trimming left V 0 bases short and J 2 bases short, with 4 bases between. Germline CDR1 SGHKS, CDR2 YYEKEE (reference sequence). This CDR3 comprises 13 residues. Sequencing involved patients with CD8+CD57+ cell expansion previously shown by flow cytometry. The TCR beta profiling, which covered VDJ combination and CDR3 sequence, was carried out using genomic DNA as the template. TCRdb recomputed calls from the reads with MiXCR, one row per CDR3 protein. The repertoire holds 450,000 to 550,000 distinct CDR3 sequences, around 30% seen once, with under 0.95% in the top ten.

This rearrangement joins TRBV5-5 to TRBJ2-3; D remains ambiguous. The TCR comes from a human donor with aplastic anemia. Input material: sorted CD4+, CD8+, or CD8+CD57+ T cells (not recorded which) from PBMCs. The CDR3 sequence is CASSLAHTDTQYF. The DNA of the CDR3 is TGTGCCAGCAGCTTGGCCCACACAGATACGCAGTATTTT.